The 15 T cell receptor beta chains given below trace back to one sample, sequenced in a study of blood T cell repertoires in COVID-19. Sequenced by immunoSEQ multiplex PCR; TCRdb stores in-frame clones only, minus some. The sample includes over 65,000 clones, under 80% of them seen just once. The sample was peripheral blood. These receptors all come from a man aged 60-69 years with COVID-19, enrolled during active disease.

CDR3 DNA sequence: TGTGCCAGCTCGCGGGACTCCTACGAGCAGTACTTC. This sequence encodes CASSRDSYEQYF. The chain combines TRBV18 with TRBJ2-7; tentative D call: TRBD2 (6 bases). The V end lost 6 bases, the J end lost 0 bases, and 6 bases lay between the germline ends. CDR3 length equals 12 residues. In germline, CDR1 is KGHSH, CDR2 LQKENI.

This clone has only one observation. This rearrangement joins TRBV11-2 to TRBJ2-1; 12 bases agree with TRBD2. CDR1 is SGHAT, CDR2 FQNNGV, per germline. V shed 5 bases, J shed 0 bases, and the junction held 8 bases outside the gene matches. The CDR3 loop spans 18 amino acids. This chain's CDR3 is CASSKQGLAGFSYNEQFF. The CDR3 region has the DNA TGTGCCAGCAGCAAACAAGGACTAGCGGGGTTCTCCTACAATGAGCAGTTCTTC.

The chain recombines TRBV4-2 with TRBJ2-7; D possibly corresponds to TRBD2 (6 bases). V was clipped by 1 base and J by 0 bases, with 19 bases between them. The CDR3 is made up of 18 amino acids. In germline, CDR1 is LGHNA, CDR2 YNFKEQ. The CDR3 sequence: CASSQVGSGKTSSYEQYF. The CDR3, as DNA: TGTGCCAGCAGCCAAGTGGGTAGCGGTAAAACAAGCTCCTACGAGCAGTACTTC.

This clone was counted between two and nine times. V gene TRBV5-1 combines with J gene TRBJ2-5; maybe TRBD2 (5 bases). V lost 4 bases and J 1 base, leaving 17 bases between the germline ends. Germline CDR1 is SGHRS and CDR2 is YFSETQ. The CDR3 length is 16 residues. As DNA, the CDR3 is TGCGCCAGCAGCCCCGACGGAGCGGAGCCCCAAGAGACCCAGTACTTC. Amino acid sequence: CASSPDGAEPQETQYF.

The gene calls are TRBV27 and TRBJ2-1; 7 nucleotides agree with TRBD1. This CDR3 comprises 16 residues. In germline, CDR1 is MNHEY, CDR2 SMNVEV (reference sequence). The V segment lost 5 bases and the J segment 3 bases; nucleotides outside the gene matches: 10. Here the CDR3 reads CASSALRQGGYNEQFF. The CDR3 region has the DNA TGTGCCAGCAGTGCCCTCCGACAGGGTGGCTACAATGAGCAGTTCTTC.

CDR3 DNA: TGTGCCAGCAGCGTAGAAGGAGCGGGAGGGGGAGAGACCCAGTACTTC. It is translated as CASSVEGAGGGETQYF. The gene calls are TRBV9 and TRBJ2-5; 10 bases fit TRBD2. V shed 0 bases and J 4 bases; nucleotides not matched to a gene: 6. Germline V lookup: CDR1 SGDLS, CDR2 YYNGEE. The CDR3 runs to 16 residues.

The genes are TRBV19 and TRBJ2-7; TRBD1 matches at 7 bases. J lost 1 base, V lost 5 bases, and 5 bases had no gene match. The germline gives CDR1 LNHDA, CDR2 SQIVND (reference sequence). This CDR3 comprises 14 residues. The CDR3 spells CASSAGTVSYEQYF. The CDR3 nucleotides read TGTGCCAGTAGTGCCGGGACAGTGTCCTACGAGCAGTACTTC.

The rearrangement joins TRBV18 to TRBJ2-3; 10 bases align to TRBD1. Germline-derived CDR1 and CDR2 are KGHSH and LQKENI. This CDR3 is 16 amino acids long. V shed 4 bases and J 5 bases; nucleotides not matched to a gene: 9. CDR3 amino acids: CASSRGQGRTRDTQYF. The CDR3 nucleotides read TGTGCCAGCTCACGGGGACAGGGGAGGACACGAGATACGCAGTATTTT. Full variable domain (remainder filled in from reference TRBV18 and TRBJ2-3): NAGVMQNPRHLVRRRGQEARLRCSPMKGHSHVYWYRQLPEEGLKFMVYLQKENIIDESGMPKERFSAEFPKEGPSILRIQQVVRGDSAAYFCASSRGQGRTRDTQYFGPGTRLTVL.

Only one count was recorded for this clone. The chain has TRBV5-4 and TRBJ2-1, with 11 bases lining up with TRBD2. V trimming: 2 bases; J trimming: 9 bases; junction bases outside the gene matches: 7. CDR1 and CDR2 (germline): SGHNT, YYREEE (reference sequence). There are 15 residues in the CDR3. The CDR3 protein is CASSFIAGGPGEQFF. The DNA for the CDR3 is TGTGCCAGCAGCTTCATAGCGGGAGGGCCAGGTGAGCAGTTCTTC.

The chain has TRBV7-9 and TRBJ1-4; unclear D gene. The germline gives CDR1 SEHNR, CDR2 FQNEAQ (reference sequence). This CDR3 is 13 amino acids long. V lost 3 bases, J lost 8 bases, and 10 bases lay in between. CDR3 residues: CASSFGPGEKLFF. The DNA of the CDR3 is TGTGCCAGCAGCTTTGGTCCCGGGGAAAAACTGTTTTTT.

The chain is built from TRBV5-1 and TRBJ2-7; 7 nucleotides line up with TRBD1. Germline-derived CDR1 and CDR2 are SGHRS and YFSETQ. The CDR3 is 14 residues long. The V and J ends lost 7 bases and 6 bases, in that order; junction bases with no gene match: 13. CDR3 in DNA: TGCGCCAGCCAACAGACAGGGTTGTCGAGCGAGCAGTACTTC. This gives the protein CASQQTGLSSEQYF.

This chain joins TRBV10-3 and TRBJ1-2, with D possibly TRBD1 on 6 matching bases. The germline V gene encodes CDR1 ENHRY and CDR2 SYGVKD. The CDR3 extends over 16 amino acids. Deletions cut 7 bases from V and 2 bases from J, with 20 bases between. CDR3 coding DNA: TGTGCCATCAAGGGGGGGAGCAGGTCCGACAACTATGGCTACACCTTC. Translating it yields CAIKGGSRSDNYGYTF.

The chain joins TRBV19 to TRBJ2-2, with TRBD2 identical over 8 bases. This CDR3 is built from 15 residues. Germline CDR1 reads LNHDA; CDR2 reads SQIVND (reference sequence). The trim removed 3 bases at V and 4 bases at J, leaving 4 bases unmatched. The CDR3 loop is CASSMRLAGTGELFF. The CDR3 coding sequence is TGTGCCAGTAGTATGCGGCTAGCGGGCACCGGGGAGCTGTTTTTT.

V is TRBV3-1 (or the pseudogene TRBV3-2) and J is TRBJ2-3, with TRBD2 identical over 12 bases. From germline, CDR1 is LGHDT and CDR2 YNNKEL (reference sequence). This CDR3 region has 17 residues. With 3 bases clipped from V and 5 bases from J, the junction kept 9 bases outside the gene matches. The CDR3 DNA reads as TGTGCCAGCAGCCAGATGCCCCTAGCGGGGGGGCGAGATACGCAGTATTTT. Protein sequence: CASSQMPLAGGRDTQYF.

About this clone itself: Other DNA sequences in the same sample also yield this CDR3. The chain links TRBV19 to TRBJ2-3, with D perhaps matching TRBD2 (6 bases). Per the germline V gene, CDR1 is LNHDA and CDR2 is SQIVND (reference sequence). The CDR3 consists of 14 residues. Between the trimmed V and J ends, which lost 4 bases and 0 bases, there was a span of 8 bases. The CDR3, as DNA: TGTGCCAGTAGTACGAGCGGGAGCACAGATACGCAGTATTTT. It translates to CASSTSGSTDTQYF.